This entry features one TCR beta chain sequence. These data originate in a study of T cell responses to AZD1222 COVID-19 vaccine. J gave up 1 base and V 4 bases, and 11 bases lay outside the gene matches. Looked up from germline, CDR1 is SGHNT and CDR2 is YYREEE (reference sequence). The CDR3 contains 17 residues. The protocol was immunoSEQ multiplex PCR, while the TCRdb copy is restricted to in-frame clones and leaves out a portion. Among about 200,000 clones listed, more than 90% were seen once. This chain joins TRBV5-4 and TRBJ2-1, with 7 nucleotides matching TRBD1. The sample in question was peripheral blood, obtained 28 days after the second dose of the MenACWY control vaccine. The sequence was collected from an adult who received the MenACWY meningococcal vaccine as a control. The CDR3 DNA reads TGTGCCAGCAGCAGCCCGGGACAGCCTGAATCCTACAATGAGCAGTTCTTC. As protein: CASSSPGQPESYNEQFF.